One sample yielded the 23 T cell receptor beta chains listed below, sequenced in a study of post-analysis software for immune sequencing data. What these receptors recognize is not known. Unique molecular identifiers featured in each of the TCR beta cDNA libraries. Via MiXCR, TCRdb re-called the PCR reads, giving one row per CDR3 protein. The table lists roughly 600,000 distinct CDR3 sequences, about 40% of them singletons. Overall study results and limits: Relative to controls, patients had about 5 TRBV segments at higher frequency, with TRBV5-6, TRBV5-1 and TRBV20-1 among these.

Sequencing used blood. Receptors originate from a girl aged 10 to 17 with multiple sclerosis.

The V call is TRBV7-6, the J call TRBJ1-6; a weak D match, TRBD1 (5 bases). This CDR3 contains 15 residues. Deletions cut 1 base from V and 7 bases from J, with 11 bases between. Germline CDR1 and CDR2: SGHVS and FNYEAQ. CDR3 DNA: TGTGCCAGCAGCTTAGATTTCCAGGGCAATTCACCCCTCCACTTT. Protein: CASSLDFQGNSPLHF.

The chain combines TRBV10-3 with TRBJ2-7; the D gene is possibly TRBD1 (6 bases). CDR1 is ENHRY, CDR2 SYGVKD, per germline. The CDR3 runs 16 residues. Between the trimmed V and J ends, which lost 0 bases and 1 base, there was a span of 13 bases. CDR3 sequence: CAISESRTVFSYEQYF. For the CDR3, the DNA is TGTGCCATCAGTGAGTCTAGGACAGTTTTTTCCTACGAGCAGTACTTC.

This chain links TRBV30 with TRBJ2-7; 8 bases are shared with TRBD1. V lost 3 bases to trimming and J lost 4 bases; unmatched junction nucleotides: 2. The V gene's germline CDR1 is GTSNPN and CDR2 SVGIG (reference sequence). The CDR3 runs 12 residues. As DNA, the CDR3 is TGTGCCTGGAGCGGACAGGGATACGAGCAGTACTTC. Its protein product is CAWSGQGYEQYF.

This clonotype was counted a few times. The rearrangement uses TRBV12-5 and TRBJ2-7; D is ambiguous. Trimming pared 0 bases from V and 0 bases from J, leaving 6 bases between. CDR1 and CDR2 (germline): LGHNT, FRNRAP. There are 14 residues in the CDR3. In DNA, the CDR3 is TGTGCTAGTGGTTTGGTGGCGGTCTCCTACGAGCAGTACTTC. Translated, it gives CASGLVAVSYEQYF.

The chain joins TRBV7-3 to TRBJ2-2; D not resolved. CDR1 is SGHTA and CDR2 is FQGTGA in the germline V gene. The V end was cut by 5 bases, the J end by 4 bases, with 8 bases between. CDR3 length equals 13 residues. As DNA, the CDR3 is TGTGCCAGCAGCCCAAGAGTCACCGGGGAGCTGTTTTTT. Its protein product is CASSPRVTGELFF. Full variable domain (rest looked up from reference TRBV7-3 and TRBJ2-2): GAGVSQTPSNKVTEKGKYVELRCDPISGHTALYWYRQSLGQGPEFLIYFQGTGAADDSGLPNDRFFAVRPEGSVSTLKIQRTERGDSAVYLCASSPRVTGELFFGEGSRLTVL.

V usage is TRBV7-6 and J usage is TRBJ1-4; D remains unclear. V gave up 1 base and J gave up 8 bases, with 11 bases separating them. This CDR3 is 14 amino acids long. CDR1 and CDR2 from the germline V gene are SGHVS and FNYEAQ. In DNA form, the CDR3 reads TGTGCCAGCAGCTTAGTCCCCGACCCCGAAAAACTGTTTTTT. Protein sequence: CASSLVPDPEKLFF.

This clonotype was counted a few times. The chain joins TRBV6-5 to TRBJ2-1; D gene unclear. Germline V lookup: CDR1 MNHEY, CDR2 SVGAGI. The CDR3 covers 13 residues. Trimming took off 6 bases at V and 4 bases at J, with 10 bases between the two ends. CDR3 in DNA: TGTGCCAGCAGCTACGATGCGTACAATGAGCAGTTCTTC. Protein sequence: CASSYDAYNEQFF.

This chain joins TRBV5-1 and TRBJ1-6; D is ambiguous. The germline CDR1 and CDR2 sequences are SGHRS and YFSETQ. The CDR3 has 14 amino acids. The V gene lost 1 base and the J gene lost 7 bases, with 9 bases spanning the gap. CDR3 DNA: TGCGCCAGCAGCTTGATGGGCGAGAATTCACCCCTCCACTTT. Protein: CASSLMGENSPLHF. The entire variable domain, with the rest obtained from reference TRBV5-1 and TRBJ1-6, is as follows: KAGVTQTPRYLIKTRGQQVTLSCSPISGHRSVSWYQQTPGQGLQFLFEYFSETQRNKGNFPGRFSGRQFSNSRSEMNVSTLELGDSALYLCASSLMGENSPLHFGNGTRLTVT.

The chain links TRBV12-3 or TRBV12-4 to TRBJ1-2; D might be TRBD1 (5 bases). Trimming cost V 8 bases and J 5 bases, with 24 bases left between them. This CDR3 is built from 16 residues. In DNA, the CDR3 is TGTGCCAGCGGTTCCGAGACAGAGTTCTTGGGGTATGGCTACACCTTC. It is translated as CASGSETEFLGYGYTF.

This clonotype appeared once. CDR3 amino acids: CATHTGPGSPLHF. CDR3 in DNA: TGTGCCACCCATACAGGACCGGGATCACCCCTCCACTTT. V is TRBV19 and J is TRBJ1-6; maybe TRBD1 (5 bases). The CDR3 totals 13 residues. Germline V gene data show CDR1 as LNHDA and CDR2 as SQIVND (reference sequence). With 10 bases removed from V and 10 bases from J, the gap between germline ends came to 17 bases.

The J gene is TRBJ1-4, the V gene TRBV30; no firm D call. The CDR3 covers 13 residues. Germline values: CDR1 GTSNPN, CDR2 SVGIG (reference sequence). V lost 3 bases and J 5 bases, leaving 10 bases between the germline ends. The CDR3, as DNA: TGTGCCTGGAGCTTTGGGAGGAATGAAAAACTGTTTTTT. Its translation is CAWSFGRNEKLFF.

The V and J genes are TRBV3-1 and TRBJ1-5, with TRBD1 identical over 7 bases. Per the germline V gene, CDR1 is LGHDT and CDR2 is YNNKEL (reference sequence). The V gene end was trimmed by 5 bases and the J gene end by 5 bases; junction bases not matched to a gene: 9. The CDR3 loop spans 15 amino acids. CDR3 bases: TGTGCCAGCAGCTTCTCGGGACAGAGCTATCAGCCCCAGCATTTT. Amino acids: CASSFSGQSYQPQHF.

The V and J genes are TRBV24-1 and TRBJ1-1; TRBD1 is a possible D gene (5 bases). The CDR3 consists of 11 residues. Germline V gene sequence: CDR1 KGHDR, CDR2 SFDVKD. Trimming left V 4 bases short and J 10 bases short, with 9 bases between. CDR3 sequence: CATSDGQGAFF. Written as DNA, the CDR3 is TGTGCCACCAGTGACGGGCAGGGAGCTTTCTTT.

This clonotype was counted once. The chain is built from TRBV5-1 and TRBJ1-1; D is possibly TRBD1 (5 bases). Germline lookup yields CDR1 SGHRS and CDR2 YFSETQ. Trimming removed 5 bases from V and 8 bases from J, with 22 bases in between. The CDR3 spans 15 residues. The CDR3 protein is CASRGFLGQTGEAFF. The CDR3 DNA sequence: TGCGCCAGCAGAGGATTCCTCGGGCAAACAGGAGAAGCTTTCTTT.

The chain combines TRBV12-3 or TRBV12-4 with TRBJ1-1; no clear D gene. CDR3 size: 12 residues. V was shortened by 5 bases and J by 6 bases, with 10 bases between the two germline ends. CDR3 bases: TGTGCCAGCAGTCCCCGGACCTCTGAAGCTTTCTTT. It specifies CASSPRTSEAFF.

This clonotype was seen only a few times. The V gene is TRBV12-3 or TRBV12-4, the J gene TRBJ1-5; D is unclear. The CDR3 totals 13 residues. Trimming took 7 bases from V and 5 from J, leaving 12 bases between them. CDR3 in DNA: TGTGCCAGCACCCTCGGGCAGCATCAGCCCCAGCATTTT. It yields the protein CASTLGQHQPQHF.

This clonotype was counted a few times. Germline is not matched at one junction end, which may reflect a read error. Here the CDR3 reads CATSDSGQGADTRYF. CDR3 coding DNA: TGTGCCACCAGTGATTCTGGACAGGGGGCAGATACGCGGTATTTT. The V gene is TRBV24-1, the J gene TRBJ2-3; 11 positions match TRBD1. CDR1 is KGHDR, CDR2 SFDVKD, per germline. The CDR3 totals 15 residues.

This clonotype was detected only a few times. The chain combines TRBV2 with TRBJ2-3; no definite D call. Germline values: CDR1 SNHLY, CDR2 FYNNEI. V was shortened by 7 bases and J by 0 bases, with 11 bases between the two germline ends. This CDR3 comprises 14 residues. CDR3 in DNA: TGTGCCAGCAAATCGGGCCGGAGCACAGATACGCAGTATTTT. Its protein is CASKSGRSTDTQYF.

This rearrangement joins TRBV7-2 to TRBJ2-7; the D is unclear. Germline CDR1 is SGHTA and CDR2 is FQGNSA. V was shortened by 0 bases and J by 5 bases, with 5 bases between the two germline ends. This CDR3 has 12 residues. The CDR3 loop reads CASSLAIHEQYF. As DNA, the CDR3 is TGTGCCAGCAGCTTAGCGATCCACGAGCAGTACTTC.

The J gene is TRBJ2-3, the V gene TRBV15; TRBD1 is a possible D gene (6 bases). The CDR3 has 13 residues. Germline V lookup: CDR1 LNHNV, CDR2 YYDKDF (reference sequence). V lost 4 bases to trimming and J lost 2 bases, with 7 bases between them. CDR3 nucleotide sequence: TGTGCCACCAGCAACAGGGACACAGATACGCAGTATTTT. Protein: CATSNRDTDTQYF.

The V and J genes are TRBV7-9 and TRBJ1-1; 10 bases fit TRBD1. The CDR3 totals 13 residues. Germline CDR1 is SEHNR and CDR2 is FQNEAQ (reference sequence). With V trimmed by 3 bases and J by 8 bases, 3 bases remained unmatched. DNA of the CDR3: TGTGCCAGCAGCTTTCAGGGACAGGGGGAAGCTTTCTTT. It codes for CASSFQGQGEAFF.

This clonotype was counted only a few times. The CDR3 is CASSLFPPGPGTSYEQYF. The CDR3 bases are TGTGCCAGCAGCCTTTTCCCCCCGGGGCCAGGAACCTCCTACGAGCAGTACTTC. J is TRBJ2-7 and V is TRBV7-6; D possibly uses TRBD1 or TRBD2 (5 bases each). The CDR3 sequence is 18 residues long. V dropped 5 bases and J dropped 0 bases, with 23 bases sitting between them. CDR1 and CDR2 from the germline V gene are SGHVS and FNYEAQ.

This chain connects TRBV7-3 to TRBJ2-5; 9 nucleotides match TRBD1. Germline assignment: CDR1 SGHTA and CDR2 FQGTGA. The V and J ends lost 5 bases and 5 bases, in that order; junction bases with no gene match: 6. The CDR3 loop spans 14 amino acids. CDR3 DNA: TGTGCCAGCAGCCTCGGGACAGGGAGCGAGACCCAGTACTTC. Translation: CASSLGTGSETQYF.